These 14 T cell receptor beta chains share one sample of origin, sequenced in a study of post-analysis software for immune sequencing data. Unique molecular identifiers had been added to the TCR beta cDNA libraries. TCRdb ran MiXCR on the PCR reads and lists one entry per CDR3 protein. The sample comprises roughly 670,000 distinct CDR3 sequences, more than 50% of which are singletons, and about 11% rests with the top ten. Study-level results: Patients had higher frequencies than controls of roughly five TRBV segments, including TRBV5-6, TRBV5-1 and TRBV20-1.

These receptors' targets are unknown. The sequenced sample was blood. Receptors were obtained from a girl aged 2-10 years with multiple sclerosis.

The chain couples TRBV11-2 to TRBJ2-4; the D is unclear. The J call may not be correct, given that the DNA end is closer to TRBJ2-7. There are 14 residues in the CDR3. Germline V gene lookup returns CDR1 SGHAT and CDR2 FQNNGV. DNA of the CDR3: TGTGCCAGCAGCTTAGGGATCCCAACCTACGAGCAGTACTTC. This sequence encodes CASSLGIPTYEQYF.

This clonotype was seen more than once but under ten times. The junction shows a germline mismatch at one end, possibly a read error. The J gene is TRBJ2-3, the V gene TRBV12-3 or TRBV12-4, with D possibly called TRBD1 or TRBD2 (7 bases each). CDR3 length: 14 residues. Here the CDR3 reads CASSQIGGTDTRYF. The DNA for the CDR3 is TGTGCCAGCAGTCAGATCGGGGGGACAGATACGCGGTATTTT.

The rearrangement links TRBV5-1 to TRBJ1-6; 7 bases agree with TRBD1. The CDR3 is 20 residues long. V lost 9 bases, J lost 7 bases, and 28 bases stayed unmatched. Per germline, CDR1 SGHRS and CDR2 YFSETQ. The CDR3 sequence is CAISSPALGNSGTENSPLHF. CDR3 sequence (DNA): TGCGCCATCTCGTCCCCCGCTTTGGGGAACTCCGGGACAGAAAATTCACCCCTCCACTTT. Based on the CDR3 plus reference TRBV5-1 and TRBJ1-6, the full variable domain is KAGVTQTPRYLIKTRGQQVTLSCSPISGHRSVSWYQQTPGQGLQFLFEYFSETQRNKGNFPGRFSGRQFSNSRSEMNVSTLELGDSALYLCAISSPALGNSGTENSPLHFGNGTRLTVT.

This chain connects TRBV6-6 to TRBJ2-5; TRBD2 aligns across 9 bases. The length of the CDR3 is 15 residues. Germline V gene lookup returns CDR1 MNHNY and CDR2 SVGAGI (reference sequence). V was pared by 2 bases and J by 2 bases, with 3 bases of the junction left unmatched. In DNA form, the CDR3 reads TGTGCCAGCAGTTACCAAGCGGGGGGTCAAGAGACCCAGTACTTC. It encodes CASSYQAGGQETQYF.

The chain uses TRBV6-2 or TRBV6-3 and TRBJ1-5; D perhaps matches TRBD1 (5 bases). Germline V CDR1 and CDR2: MNHEY, SVGEGT. The ends were cut back, 10 bases at V and 7 bases at J, with 17 bases in the middle. The CDR3 extends over 13 amino acids. The CDR3 sequence: CATGALTGQPQHF. CDR3 nucleotides: TGTGCCACCGGGGCTCTAACGGGGCAGCCCCAGCATTTT.

This clonotype was seen more than once but under ten times. The chain recombines TRBV29-1 with TRBJ1-2; the match to TRBD1 covers 9 bases. V shed 3 bases, J shed 8 bases, and the junction held 7 bases outside the gene matches. Germline CDR1 is SQVTM and CDR2 is ANQGSEA. The CDR3 sequence is 13 residues long. The CDR3 bases are TGCAGCGTTGATACAGGGGGCTGGGGGGGCTACACCTTC. Its protein product is CSVDTGGWGGYTF. Combining the CDR3 with reference TRBV29-1 and TRBJ1-2 gives the whole variable domain SAVISQKPSRDICQRGTSLTIQCQVDSQVTMMFWYRQQPGQSLTLIATANQGSEATYESGFVIDKFPISRPNLTFSTLTVSNMSPEDSSIYLCSVDTGGWGGYTFGSGTRLTVV.

The count of this clonotype is one. The chain combines TRBV6-5 with TRBJ2-3; D is undetermined. Per the germline V gene, CDR1 is MNHEY and CDR2 is SVGAGI. The CDR3 is made up of 14 amino acids. V shed 2 bases and J shed 5 bases, with 11 bases lying between them. CDR3 region: CASSYLVERDTQYF. Here the CDR3 DNA reads TGTGCCAGCAGTTACCTTGTCGAGAGAGATACGCAGTATTTT.

This clonotype has more than one count but fewer than ten. The chain carries TRBV20-1 and TRBJ2-5; 9 bases map to TRBD2. From germline, CDR1 is DFQATT and CDR2 SNEGSKA (reference sequence). The CDR3 consists of 16 residues. V was clipped by 6 bases and J by 11 bases; unmatched bases: 22. CDR3 nucleotides: TGCAGTGCCGCGGTATCTCTAGCGGGAAATTCTTATCAGCAGTACTTC. It yields the protein CSAAVSLAGNSYQQYF.

This clonotype appeared a few times. This chain links TRBV5-1 with TRBJ2-3, with 9 positions matching TRBD1. The CDR3 length is 17 residues. Losses at the gene ends were 0 bases for V and 5 bases for J; bases not matched to a gene: 10. Looked up from germline, CDR1 is SGHRS and CDR2 is YFSETQ. This CDR3 reads CASSLAGGQGFRDTQYF. CDR3 bases: TGCGCCAGCAGCTTGGCCGGAGGACAGGGGTTCCGAGATACGCAGTATTTT. The entire variable domain, with the rest obtained from reference TRBV5-1 and TRBJ2-3, is as follows: KAGVTQTPRYLIKTRGQQVTLSCSPISGHRSVSWYQQTPGQGLQFLFEYFSETQRNKGNFPGRFSGRQFSNSRSEMNVSTLELGDSALYLCASSLAGGQGFRDTQYFGPGTRLTVL.

The gene calls are TRBV5-5 and TRBJ2-1, with 9 positions matching TRBD1. This CDR3 contains 18 residues. The junction had 15 bases not matched to a gene; V was cut back by 4 bases and J by 4 bases. Looked up from germline, CDR1 is SGHKS and CDR2 is YYEKEE (reference sequence). CDR3 nucleotides: TGTGCCAGCAGCCCATGGGACAGGGCGATTCTCTCATACAATGAGCAGTTCTTC. Protein: CASSPWDRAILSYNEQFF.

The J gene is TRBJ2-1, the V gene TRBV12-3 or TRBV12-4; D may be TRBD1 or TRBD2 (6 bases each). The V end was cut by 4 bases, the J end by 6 bases, with 16 bases between. The CDR3 is 15 amino acids. CDR3 sequence (DNA): TGTGCCAGCAGTTCCAGCCGAAAGGGGGGCAATGAGCAGTTCTTC. It translates to CASSSSRKGGNEQFF.

J is TRBJ2-3 and V is TRBV18; no firm D call. Looked up from germline, CDR1 is KGHSH and CDR2 is LQKENI. There are 17 residues in the CDR3. V was cut by 6 bases and J by 2 bases, with 21 bases left in between. For the CDR3, the DNA is TGTGCCAGCTCGCCTACTATTCAAGGTACTCCCACAGATACGCAGTATTTT. It encodes CASSPTIQGTPTDTQYF.

This clonotype was found a few times. The chain combines TRBV5-6 with TRBJ2-3, with 12 bases that match TRBD2. Germline assignment: CDR1 SGHDT and CDR2 YYEEEE. V lost 1 base and J lost 1; bases outside the gene matches: 1. CDR3 length: 16 amino acids. The CDR3 sequence: CASSLRLAGGTDTQYF. The CDR3 DNA is TGTGCCAGCAGCTTGCGACTAGCGGGGGGCACAGATACGCAGTATTTT.

The J gene is TRBJ2-3, the V gene TRBV20-1; D ambiguous. CDR1 is DFQATT and CDR2 is SNEGSKA in the germline V gene (reference sequence). The CDR3 has 14 amino acids. The V gene lost 0 bases and the J gene lost 3 bases, with 10 bases spanning the gap. CDR3 nucleotides: TGCAGTGCTAGAGATACTGGACGAACAGATACGCAGTATTTT. It yields the protein CSARDTGRTDTQYF.